This TCR beta chain emerged from a study of blood T cell repertoires in COVID-19. Germline-derived CDR1 and CDR2 are LGHDT and YNNKEL (reference sequence). CDR3 length: 13 residues. Trimming cost V 3 bases and J 5 bases, with 10 bases left between them. TCRdb's table, derived via immunoSEQ multiplex PCR, lists solely in-frame clones and lacks some. The sample has about 59,000 clones, around 67% seen once; the top ten hold approximately 15%. Sequences were obtained from peripheral blood. This TCR derives from a woman in her 70s with acute or convalescent COVID-19. The chain is built from TRBV3-1 (or the pseudogene TRBV3-2) and TRBJ2-5; no clear D. CDR3: CASSHLGRETQYF. The DNA of the CDR3 is TGTGCCAGCAGCCATTTGGGCCGGGAGACCCAGTACTTC.